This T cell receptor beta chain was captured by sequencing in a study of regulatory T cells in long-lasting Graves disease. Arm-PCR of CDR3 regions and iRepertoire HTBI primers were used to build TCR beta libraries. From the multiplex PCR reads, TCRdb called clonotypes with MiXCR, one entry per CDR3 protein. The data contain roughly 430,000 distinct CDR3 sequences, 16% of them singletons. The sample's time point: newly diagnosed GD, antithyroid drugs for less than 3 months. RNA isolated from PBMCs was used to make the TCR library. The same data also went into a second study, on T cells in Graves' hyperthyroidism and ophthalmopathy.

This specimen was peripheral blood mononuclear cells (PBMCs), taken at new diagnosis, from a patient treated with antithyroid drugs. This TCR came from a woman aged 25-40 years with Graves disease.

The CDR3 DNA reads TGTGCCAGCAGTCCAACCCGTCTAGCGGGAGTATTCAATGAGCAGTTCTTC. Residues: CASSPTRLAGVFNEQFF. The V and J genes are TRBV25-1 and TRBJ2-1, with 10 bases fitting TRBD2. V dropped 5 bases and J dropped 6; count of bases not matched to a gene: 13. Germline V gives CDR1 MGHDK, CDR2 SYGVNS. This CDR3 comprises 17 residues.